The 15 T cell receptor beta chains below come from one sample, sequenced in a study of Graves' ophthalmopathy and Graves' hyperthyroidism. RNA transcripts served as template for amplifying TCR beta CDR3 sequences. Second-round multiplex PCR came after first-round RT-PCR with HTBI primers. TCRdb reprocessed the multiplex PCR reads with MiXCR, giving one entry per CDR3 protein. Of 650,000 to 900,000 distinct CDR3 sequences listed, roughly 40% are singletons. The specimen was peripheral blood. These receptors all stem from an adult man with Graves' ophthalmopathy.

There are a few counts of this clonotype. The rearrangement links TRBV5-1 to TRBJ1-2; TRBD1 agrees at 7 bases. Germline trimming cut 0 bases from V and 7 bases from J; bases unmatched to any gene: 3. Germline-derived CDR1 and CDR2 are SGHRS and YFSETQ. CDR3 length: 13 amino acids. Here the CDR3 reads CASSLAHRGGYTF. The CDR3 DNA is TGCGCCAGCAGCTTGGCCCACAGGGGTGGCTACACCTTC.

V gene TRBV24-1 combines with J gene TRBJ1-2, with 9 positions matching TRBD1. J lost 7 bases, V lost 12 bases, and 14 bases had no gene match. This CDR3 region has 14 residues. Germline CDR1 and CDR2: KGHDR and SFDVKD. The CDR3, as DNA: TGTGCCTGGAGCCCGGCACAGGGGGCCTTTGGCTACACCTTC. This encodes CAWSPAQGAFGYTF.

DNA for the CDR3: TGTGCCAGTAGTCCCGTGGGAAAATCCTACGAGCAGTACTTC. Its protein is CASSPVGKSYEQYF. This chain connects TRBV19 to TRBJ2-7, with unresolved D. The CDR3 runs to 14 residues. The ends were cut back, 5 bases at V and 1 base at J, with 12 bases in the middle. CDR1 and CDR2 from the germline V gene are LNHDA and SQIVND (reference sequence).

The V gene is TRBV7-2, the J gene TRBJ2-2; D is uncertain. V dropped 5 bases and J dropped 2 bases, with 12 bases sitting between them. CDR3 length equals 15 residues. CDR1 is SGHTA, CDR2 FQGNSA, per germline. CDR3 sequence reads: CASSPLAANTGELFF. The CDR3 nucleotides are TGTGCCAGCAGCCCACTCGCTGCCAACACCGGGGAGCTGTTTTTT.

This clonotype has just a few counts. This chain connects TRBV19 to TRBJ2-7; 8 bases are a match to TRBD1. Germline CDR1 reads LNHDA; CDR2 reads SQIVND (reference sequence). This CDR3 comprises 13 residues. The J segment lost 3 bases and the V segment lost 6 bases, leaving 4 bases of the junction unmatched. The DNA of the CDR3 is TGTGCCAGTAGACCCACAGGGGGCTACGAGCAGTACTTC. Amino acid sequence: CASRPTGGYEQYF.

The sample holds many counts of this clonotype. This rearrangement joins TRBV20-1 to TRBJ1-6; D ambiguous. This CDR3 comprises 13 residues. The V gene's germline CDR1 is DFQATT and CDR2 SNEGSKA (reference sequence). Trimming took off 4 bases at V and 5 bases at J, with 9 bases between the two ends. The CDR3 nucleotides read TGCAGTGCTAAGGGCCCGAATAATTCACCCCTCCACTTT. Its protein is CSAKGPNNSPLHF.

Note on this clonotype: A much larger clonotype is one base distant, so this may be a read error. The chain has TRBV7-9 and TRBJ1-1; no clear D. The CDR3 loop spans 12 amino acids. CDR1 and CDR2 (germline): SEHNR, FQNEAQ (reference sequence). Trimming removed 0 bases at V and 8 bases at J, with 7 bases between. CDR3 in amino acids: CASSLASREAFF. CDR3 nucleotides: TGTGCCAGCAGCTTAGCATCTAGAGAAGCTTTCTTT. The full variable domain, in which reference TRBV7-9 and TRBJ1-1 provide the parts outside the CDR3, is DTGVSQNPRHKITKRGQNVTFRCDPISEHNRLYWYRQTLGQGPEFLTYFQNEAQLEKSRLLSDRFSAERPKGSFSTLEIQRTEQGDSAMYLCASSLASREAFFGQGTRLTVV.

Notes on this clonotype: The junction departs from the called germline gene at one end, perhaps through a read error. The rearrangement joins TRBV24-1 to TRBJ1-5; no clear D. This CDR3 has 14 residues. Per germline, CDR1 KGHDR and CDR2 SFDVKD. This CDR3 reads CASSAHLSNQPQHF. In DNA, the CDR3 is TGTGCCAGCAGTGCCCACTTAAGCAATCAGCCCCAGCATTTT.

The gene calls are TRBV20-1 and TRBJ1-3, with D tentatively TRBD1 (5 bases). Trimming removed 5 bases from V and 1 base from J, with 18 bases in between. Germline V gives CDR1 DFQATT, CDR2 SNEGSKA (reference sequence). This CDR3 has 16 residues. The CDR3: CSAGAGTATSGNTIYF. In DNA, the CDR3 is TGCAGTGCTGGAGCAGGGACGGCGACTTCTGGAAACACCATATATTTT.

This rearrangement joins TRBV7-9 to TRBJ1-6; D is unclear. Trimming removed 4 bases from V and 10 bases from J, with 11 bases in between. The CDR3 covers 13 residues. Germline V lookup: CDR1 SEHNR, CDR2 FQNEAQ (reference sequence). The CDR3 here is CASSSAPGSPLHF. The CDR3, as DNA: TGTGCCAGCAGCTCAGCGCCAGGCTCACCCCTCCACTTT.

There are a few counts of this clonotype. V and J are TRBV20-1 and TRBJ2-2; D remains ambiguous. Germline V gene data show CDR1 as DFQATT and CDR2 as SNEGSKA (reference sequence). V shed 6 bases and J shed 9 bases, with 11 bases lying between them. The length of the CDR3 is 11 residues. CDR3 nucleotides: TGCAGTGCCACCTTCAAAAGGGAGCTGTTTTTT. This sequence encodes CSATFKRELFF.

This clonotype was observed a handful of times. CDR3 loop: CASSLQGPTEAFF. CDR3 bases: TGTGCCAGCAGTTTACAGGGTCCCACTGAAGCTTTCTTT. The chain is built from TRBV5-4 and TRBJ1-1, with a weak D call TRBD1 (6 bases). Germline V gene data show CDR1 as SGHNT and CDR2 as YYREEE (reference sequence). There are 13 residues in the CDR3. V gave up 5 bases and J gave up 4 bases, with 12 bases separating them.

This clonotype was detected many times. CDR3 in amino acids: CASSRDRNYEQYF. CDR3 DNA sequence: TGCGCCAGCAGTCGGGACAGAAACTACGAGCAGTACTTC. The rearrangement uses TRBV5-1 and TRBJ2-7; 7 nucleotides line up with TRBD1. Germline CDR1 reads SGHRS; CDR2 reads YFSETQ. The CDR3 sequence is 13 residues long. J gave up 3 bases and V 5 bases, and 5 bases lay outside the gene matches.

This clonotype appeared many times. This chain connects TRBV2 to TRBJ1-2; tentative D call: TRBD1 (6 bases). Trimming removed 6 bases from V and 5 bases from J, with 19 bases in between. Germline V CDR1 and CDR2: SNHLY, FYNNEI. The CDR3 totals 15 residues. CDR3 sequence: CASRMDSSYGYGYTF. The CDR3 bases are TGTGCCAGCAGGATGGACAGTTCTTATGGATATGGCTACACCTTC.

This clonotype was counted only a few times. One end of the junction is discordant with germline, which a read error may explain. V and J are TRBV24-1 and TRBJ1-5, with TRBD1 matching over 7 bases. The CDR3 spans 16 residues. From germline, CDR1 is KGHDR and CDR2 SFDVKD. The CDR3 spells CASSLRTGGFNQPQHF. For the CDR3, the DNA is TGTGCCAGCAGTTTAAGGACAGGAGGTTTCAATCAGCCCCAGCATTTT.